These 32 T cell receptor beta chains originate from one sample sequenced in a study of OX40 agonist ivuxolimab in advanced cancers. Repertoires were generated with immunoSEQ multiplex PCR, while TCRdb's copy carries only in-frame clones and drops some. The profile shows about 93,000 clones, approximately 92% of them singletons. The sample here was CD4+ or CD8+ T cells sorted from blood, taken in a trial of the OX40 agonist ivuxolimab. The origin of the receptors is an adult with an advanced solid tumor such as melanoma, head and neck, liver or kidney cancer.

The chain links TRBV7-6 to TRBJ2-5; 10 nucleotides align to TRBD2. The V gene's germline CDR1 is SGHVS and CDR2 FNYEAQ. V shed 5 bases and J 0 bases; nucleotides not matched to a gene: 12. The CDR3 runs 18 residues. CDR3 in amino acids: CASSQGLAGDMYQETQYF. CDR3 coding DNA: TGTGCCAGCAGCCAGGGGCTAGCGGGGGATATGTACCAAGAGACCCAGTACTTC.

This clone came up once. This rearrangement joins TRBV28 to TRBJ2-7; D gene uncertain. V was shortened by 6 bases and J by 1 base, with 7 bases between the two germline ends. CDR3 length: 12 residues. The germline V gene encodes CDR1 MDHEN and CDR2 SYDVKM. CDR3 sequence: CASRANSYEQYF. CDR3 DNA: TGTGCCAGCAGAGCGAATTCCTACGAGCAGTACTTC. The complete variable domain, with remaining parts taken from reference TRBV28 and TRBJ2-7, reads DVKVTQSSRYLVKRTGEKVFLECVQDMDHENMFWYRQDPGLGLRLIYFSYDVKMKEKGDIPEGYSVSREKKERFSLILESASTNQTSMYLCASRANSYEQYFGPGTRLTVT.

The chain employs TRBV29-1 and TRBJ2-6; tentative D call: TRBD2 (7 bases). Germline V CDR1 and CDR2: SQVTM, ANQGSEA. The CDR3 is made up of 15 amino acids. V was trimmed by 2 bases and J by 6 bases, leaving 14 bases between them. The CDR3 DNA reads TGCAGCGTTGAATGGGGAGGGGGAGCGGCCAACGTCCTGACTTTC. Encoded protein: CSVEWGGGAANVLTF. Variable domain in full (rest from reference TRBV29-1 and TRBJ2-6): SAVISQKPSRDICQRGTSLTIQCQVDSQVTMMFWYRQQPGQSLTLIATANQGSEATYESGFVIDKFPISRPNLTFSTLTVSNMSPEDSSIYLCSVEWGGGAANVLTFGAGSRLTVL.

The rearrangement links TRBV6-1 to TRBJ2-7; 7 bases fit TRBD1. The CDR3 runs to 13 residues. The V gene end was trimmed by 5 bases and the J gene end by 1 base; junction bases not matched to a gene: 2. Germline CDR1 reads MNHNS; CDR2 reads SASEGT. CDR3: CASSRQGSYEQYF. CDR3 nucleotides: TGTGCCAGCAGTCGACAGGGATCCTACGAGCAGTACTTC.

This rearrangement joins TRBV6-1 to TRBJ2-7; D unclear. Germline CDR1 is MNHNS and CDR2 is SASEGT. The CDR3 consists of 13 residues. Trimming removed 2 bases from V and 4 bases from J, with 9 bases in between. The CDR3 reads CASSERTYYEQYF. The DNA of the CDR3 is TGTGCCAGCAGTGAACGCACTTATTACGAGCAGTACTTC.

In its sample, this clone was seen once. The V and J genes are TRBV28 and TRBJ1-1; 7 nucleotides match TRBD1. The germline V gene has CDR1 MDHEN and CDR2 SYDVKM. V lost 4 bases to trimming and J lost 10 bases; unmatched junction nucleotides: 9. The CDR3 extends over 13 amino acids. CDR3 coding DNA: TGTGCCAGCAGTTCCCCAGGGACAGCGATAGCTTTCTTT. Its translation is CASSSPGTAIAFF.

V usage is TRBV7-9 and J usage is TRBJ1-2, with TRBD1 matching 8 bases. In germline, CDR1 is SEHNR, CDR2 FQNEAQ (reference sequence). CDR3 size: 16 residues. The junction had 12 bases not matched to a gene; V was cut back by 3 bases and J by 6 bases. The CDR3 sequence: CASSFSLVTGENGYTF. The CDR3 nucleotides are TGTGCCAGCAGCTTCTCCCTAGTGACAGGGGAAAATGGCTACACCTTC.

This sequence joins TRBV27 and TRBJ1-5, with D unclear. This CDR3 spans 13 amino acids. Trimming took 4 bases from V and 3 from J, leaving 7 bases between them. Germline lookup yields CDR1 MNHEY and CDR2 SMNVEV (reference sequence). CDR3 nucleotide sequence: TGTGCCAGCAGTTATACGGTCAATCAGCCCCAGCATTTT. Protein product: CASSYTVNQPQHF.

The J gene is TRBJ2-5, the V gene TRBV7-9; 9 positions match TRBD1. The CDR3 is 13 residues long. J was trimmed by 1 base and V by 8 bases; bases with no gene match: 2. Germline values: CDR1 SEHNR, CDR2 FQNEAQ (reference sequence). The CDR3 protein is CASDRGTQETQYF. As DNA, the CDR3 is TGTGCCAGCGACAGGGGGACCCAAGAGACCCAGTACTTC.

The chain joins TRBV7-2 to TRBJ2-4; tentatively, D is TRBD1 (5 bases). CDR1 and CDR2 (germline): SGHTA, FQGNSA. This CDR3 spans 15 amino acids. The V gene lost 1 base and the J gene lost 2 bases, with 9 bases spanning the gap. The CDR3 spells CASSLEAGTKNIQYF. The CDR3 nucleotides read TGTGCCAGCAGCTTAGAGGCAGGGACCAAAAACATTCAGTACTTC.

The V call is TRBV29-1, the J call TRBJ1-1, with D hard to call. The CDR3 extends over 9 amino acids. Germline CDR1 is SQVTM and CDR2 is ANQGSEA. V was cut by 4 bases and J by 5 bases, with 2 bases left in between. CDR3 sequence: CSVGTEAFF. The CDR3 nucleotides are TGCAGCGTTGGAACTGAAGCTTTCTTT.

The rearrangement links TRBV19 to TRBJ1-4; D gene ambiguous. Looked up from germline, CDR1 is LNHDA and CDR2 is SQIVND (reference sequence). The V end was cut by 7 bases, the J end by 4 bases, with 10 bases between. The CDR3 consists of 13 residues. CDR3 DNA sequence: TGTGCCAGTACCCGGAGAGGTAATGAAAAACTGTTTTTT. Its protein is CASTRRGNEKLFF.

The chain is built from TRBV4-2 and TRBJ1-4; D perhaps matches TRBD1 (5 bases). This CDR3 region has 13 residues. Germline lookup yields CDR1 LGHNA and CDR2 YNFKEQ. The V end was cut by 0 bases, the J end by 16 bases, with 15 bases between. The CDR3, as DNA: TGTGCCAGCAGCCAAGATAAAGGGGCCAAGCAGTTTTTT. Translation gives CASSQDKGAKQFF.

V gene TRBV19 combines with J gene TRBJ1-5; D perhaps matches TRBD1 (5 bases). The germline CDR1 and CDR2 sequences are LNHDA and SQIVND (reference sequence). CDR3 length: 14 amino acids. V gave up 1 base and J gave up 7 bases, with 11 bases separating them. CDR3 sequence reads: CASSIVGAGQPQHF. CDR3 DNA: TGTGCCAGTAGTATAGTCGGGGCTGGGCAGCCCCAGCATTTT. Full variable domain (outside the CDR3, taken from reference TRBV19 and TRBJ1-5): DGGITQSPKYLFRKEGQNVTLSCEQNLNHDAMYWYRQDPGQGLRLIYYSQIVNDFQKGDIAEGYSVSREKKESFPLTVTSAQKNPTAFYLCASSIVGAGQPQHFGDGTRLSIL.

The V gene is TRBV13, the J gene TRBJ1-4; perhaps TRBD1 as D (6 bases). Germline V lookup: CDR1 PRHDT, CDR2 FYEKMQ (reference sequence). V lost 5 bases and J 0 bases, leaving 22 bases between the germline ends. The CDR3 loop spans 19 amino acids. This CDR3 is CASSLRSRQVDATNEKLFF. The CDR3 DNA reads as TGTGCCAGCAGCCTACGATCCCGACAGGTAGATGCAACTAATGAAAAACTGTTTTTT.

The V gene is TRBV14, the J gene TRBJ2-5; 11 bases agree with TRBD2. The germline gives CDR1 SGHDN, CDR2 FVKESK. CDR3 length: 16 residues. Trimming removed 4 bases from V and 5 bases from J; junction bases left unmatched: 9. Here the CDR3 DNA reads TGTGCCAGCAGCCGGAACCCCGGACTAGCGGGTGAGACCCAGTACTTC. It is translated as CASSRNPGLAGETQYF.

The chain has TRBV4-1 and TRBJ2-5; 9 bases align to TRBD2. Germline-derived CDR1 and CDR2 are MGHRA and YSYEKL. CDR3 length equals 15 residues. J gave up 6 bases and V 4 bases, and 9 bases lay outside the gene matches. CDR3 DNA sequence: TGCGCCAGCAGCCCCAGGGCGGGGGGGCCGCAGACCCAGTACTTC. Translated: CASSPRAGGPQTQYF.

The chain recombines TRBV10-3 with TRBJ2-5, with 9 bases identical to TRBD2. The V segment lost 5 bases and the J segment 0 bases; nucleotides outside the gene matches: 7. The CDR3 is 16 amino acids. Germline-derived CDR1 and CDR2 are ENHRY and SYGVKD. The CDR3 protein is CAISNRAGGNQETQYF. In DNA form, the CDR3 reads TGTGCCATCAGTAATCGAGCGGGGGGAAACCAAGAGACCCAGTACTTC.

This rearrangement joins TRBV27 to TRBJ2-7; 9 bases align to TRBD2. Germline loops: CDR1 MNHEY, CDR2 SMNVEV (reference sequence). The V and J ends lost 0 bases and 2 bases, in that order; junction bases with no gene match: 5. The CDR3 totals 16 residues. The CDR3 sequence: CASSLSGVAGAYEQYF. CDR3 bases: TGTGCCAGCAGTTTATCGGGGGTAGCGGGAGCCTACGAGCAGTACTTC.

CDR3 in amino acids: CASSVGDRGQPQHF. The CDR3 bases are TGTGCCAGCAGCGTGGGGGACAGGGGGCAGCCCCAGCATTTT. This chain connects TRBV9 to TRBJ1-5; 11 bases fit TRBD1. Trimming took 2 bases from V and 7 from J; bases not matched to a gene: 2. Germline V CDR1 and CDR2: SGDLS, YYNGEE. CDR3 length: 14 amino acids.

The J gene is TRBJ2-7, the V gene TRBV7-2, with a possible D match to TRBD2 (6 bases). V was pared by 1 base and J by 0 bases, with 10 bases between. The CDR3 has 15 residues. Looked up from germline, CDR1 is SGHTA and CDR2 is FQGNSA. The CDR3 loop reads CASSLDGGSSYEQYF. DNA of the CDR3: TGTGCCAGCAGCTTAGACGGGGGTAGCTCCTACGAGCAGTACTTC.

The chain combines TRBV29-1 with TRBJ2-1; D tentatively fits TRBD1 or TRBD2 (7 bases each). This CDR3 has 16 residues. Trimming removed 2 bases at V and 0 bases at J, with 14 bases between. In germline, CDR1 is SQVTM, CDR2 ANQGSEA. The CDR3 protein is CSVEPGGVFSYNEQFF. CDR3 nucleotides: TGCAGCGTTGAACCAGGGGGGGTTTTCTCCTACAATGAGCAGTTCTTC.

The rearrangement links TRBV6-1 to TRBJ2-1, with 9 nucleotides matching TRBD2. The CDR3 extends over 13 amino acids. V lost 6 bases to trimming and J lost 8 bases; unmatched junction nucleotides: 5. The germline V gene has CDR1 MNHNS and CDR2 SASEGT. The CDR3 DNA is TGTGCCAGCAGATTAGCGGGAGTAGATGAGCAGTTCTTC. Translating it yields CASRLAGVDEQFF.

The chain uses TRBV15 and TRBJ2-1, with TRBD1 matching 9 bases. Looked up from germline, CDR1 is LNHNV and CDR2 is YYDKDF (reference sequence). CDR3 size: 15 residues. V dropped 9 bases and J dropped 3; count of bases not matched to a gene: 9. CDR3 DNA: TGTGCCACTCGGGCGGGACAGGGATACTACAATGAGCAGTTCTTC. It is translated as CATRAGQGYYNEQFF.

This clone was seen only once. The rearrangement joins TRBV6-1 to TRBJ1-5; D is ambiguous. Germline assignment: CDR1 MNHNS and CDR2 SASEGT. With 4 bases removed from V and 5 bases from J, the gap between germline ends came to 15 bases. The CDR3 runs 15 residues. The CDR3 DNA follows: TGTGCCAGCAGTGGAGACGGGAGGGTGGATCAGCCCCAGCATTTT. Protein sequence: CASSGDGRVDQPQHF.

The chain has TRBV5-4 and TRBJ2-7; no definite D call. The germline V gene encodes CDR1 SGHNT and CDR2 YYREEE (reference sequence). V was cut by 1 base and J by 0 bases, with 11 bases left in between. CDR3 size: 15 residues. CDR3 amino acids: CASSLQPVSSYEQYF. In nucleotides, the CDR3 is TGTGCCAGCAGCTTGCAGCCCGTCAGCTCCTACGAGCAGTACTTC.

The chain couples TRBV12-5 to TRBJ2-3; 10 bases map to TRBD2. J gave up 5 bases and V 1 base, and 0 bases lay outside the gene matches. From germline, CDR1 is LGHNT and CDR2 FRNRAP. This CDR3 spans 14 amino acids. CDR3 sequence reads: CASGLGLAGDTQYF. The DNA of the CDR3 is TGTGCTAGTGGTTTGGGACTAGCGGGAGATACGCAGTATTTT.

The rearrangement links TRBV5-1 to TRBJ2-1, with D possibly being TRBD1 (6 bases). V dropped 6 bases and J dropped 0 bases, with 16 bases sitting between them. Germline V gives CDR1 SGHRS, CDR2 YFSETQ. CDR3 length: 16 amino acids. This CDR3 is CASTRGGGSSYNEQFF. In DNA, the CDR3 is TGCGCCAGCACCAGGGGTGGGGGCTCCTCCTACAATGAGCAGTTCTTC.

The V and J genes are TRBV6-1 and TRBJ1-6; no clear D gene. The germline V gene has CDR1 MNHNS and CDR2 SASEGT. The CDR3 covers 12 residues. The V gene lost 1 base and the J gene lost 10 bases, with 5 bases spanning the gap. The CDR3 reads CASSEGWSPLHF. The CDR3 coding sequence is TGTGCCAGCAGTGAAGGCTGGTCACCCCTCCACTTT.

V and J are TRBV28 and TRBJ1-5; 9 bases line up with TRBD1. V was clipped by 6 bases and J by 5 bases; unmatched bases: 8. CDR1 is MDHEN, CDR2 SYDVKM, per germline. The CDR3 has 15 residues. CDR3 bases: TGTGCCAGCAGGCCTACAGGGGGCGCGTATCAGCCCCAGCATTTT. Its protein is CASRPTGGAYQPQHF.

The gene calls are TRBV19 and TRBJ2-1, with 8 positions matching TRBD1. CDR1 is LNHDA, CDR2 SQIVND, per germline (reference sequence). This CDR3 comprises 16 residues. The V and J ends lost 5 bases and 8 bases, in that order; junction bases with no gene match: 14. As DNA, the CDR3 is TGTGCCAGTAGTGCCCCCGTGGGACAGGTGGAGGATGAGCAGTTCTTC. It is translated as CASSAPVGQVEDEQFF.

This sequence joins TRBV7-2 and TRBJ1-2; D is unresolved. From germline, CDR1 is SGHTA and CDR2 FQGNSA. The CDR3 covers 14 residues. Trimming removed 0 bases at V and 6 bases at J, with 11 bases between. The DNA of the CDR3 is TGTGCCAGCAGCTTAGCCCCATTCGGGCATGGCTACACCTTC. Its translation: CASSLAPFGHGYTF.